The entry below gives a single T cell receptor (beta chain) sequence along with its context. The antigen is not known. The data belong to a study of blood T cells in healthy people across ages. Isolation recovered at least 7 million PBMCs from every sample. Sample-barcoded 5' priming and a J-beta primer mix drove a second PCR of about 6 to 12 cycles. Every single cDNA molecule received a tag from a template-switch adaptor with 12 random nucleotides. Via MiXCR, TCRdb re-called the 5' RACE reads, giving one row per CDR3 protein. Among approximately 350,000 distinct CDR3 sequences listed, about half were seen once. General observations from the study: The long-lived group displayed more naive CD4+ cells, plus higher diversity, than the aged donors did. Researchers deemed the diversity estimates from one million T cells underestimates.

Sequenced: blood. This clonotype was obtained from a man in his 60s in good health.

CDR3 sequence (DNA): TGTGCCAGTAGTACTGGACAGGGGGCTGGCGATGAGCAGTTCTTC. It encodes CASSTGQGAGDEQFF. This chain connects TRBV19 to TRBJ2-1; 11 bases align to TRBD1. The CDR3 has 15 amino acids. Unmatched junction bases numbered 7, after V lost 4 bases and J lost 8 bases. Germline V gene lookup returns CDR1 LNHDA and CDR2 SQIVND (reference sequence).